The rows below give T cell receptor beta chains drawn from one sample of a study of T cell responses to AZD1222 COVID-19 vaccine. Libraries were prepared by immunoSEQ multiplex PCR; TCRdb keeps only in-frame clonotypes and omits some of them. The repertoire includes fewer than 55,000 clones, about 83% of them detected once, and about 50% sits in the top ten. The sample here was peripheral blood, taken on day 0 of AZD1222 vaccination. Every receptor here comes from an adult in good health. Both conserved end residues are part of each CDR3. The D gene is left open where the match is weak. Size values are once, few and many counts, or a class for expanded clones, and some rows have none.

J gene | D gene | clone size | V gene | CDR3 DNA | CDR3 protein
TRBJ2-7 | TRBD2 | NA | TRBV4-1 | TGCGCCAGCAGCCAAGCCCCCCAACTAGCGGGGACCCTCTACGAGCAGTACTTC | CASSQAPQLAGTLYEQYF
TRBJ2-2 | NA | NA | TRBV24-1 | TGTGCCACCAGTGATGTGGGGGAGCTGTTTTTT | CATSDVGELFF
TRBJ2-1 | TRBD2 | NA | TRBV28 | TGTGCCAGCAGTTGGGGGACTAGCGGGTACAATGAGCAGTTCTTC | CASSWGTSGYNEQFF
TRBJ1-2 | TRBD1 | NA | TRBV4-1 | TGCGCCAGCAGCCAAGGCCGGGGACAGGTCTTGGGCTACACCTTC | CASSQGRGQVLGYTF
TRBJ2-5 | NA | NA | TRBV30 | TGTGCCTGGAGTCGGGGGACCCAAGAGACCCAGTACTTC | CAWSRGTQETQYF
TRBJ2-2 | NA | few | TRBV14 | TGTGCCAGCAAGTACACGAACACCGGGGAGCTGTTTTTT | CASKYTNTGELFF
TRBJ2-1 | NA | NA | TRBV7-8 | TGTGCCAGCAGCCTTTCTTACAATGAGCAGTTCTTC | CASSLSYNEQFF
TRBJ1-2 | TRBD1 | NA | TRBV7-6 | TGTGCCAGCAGCCCGGGACAGAATTATGGCTACACCTTC | CASSPGQNYGYTF
TRBJ2-1 | NA | NA | TRBV6-2/TRBV6-3 | TGTGCCAGCAGTTACGTGTACAATGAGCAGTTCTTC | CASSYVYNEQFF
TRBJ1-6 | TRBD1 | NA | TRBV5-6 | TGTGCCAGCAGCTCCAACCCAGGACAGGGACCACCCCTCCACTTT | CASSSNPGQGPPLHF
TRBJ1-1 | TRBD1 | NA | TRBV19 | TGTGCCAGTAGTATTTCCCTAGGGGGACAGCTAGGGGACACTGAAGCTTTCTTT | CASSISLGGQLGDTEAFF
TRBJ2-5 | NA | NA | TRBV13 | TGTGCCAGCAGCGCCGACAGGCGCTCCCAGTACTTC | CASSADRRSQYF
TRBJ2-7 | NA | NA | TRBV27 | TGTGCCAGCAGTTTCGACAGGAGCTCCTACGAGCAGTACTTC | CASSFDRSSYEQYF
TRBJ1-1 | TRBD1 | NA | TRBV3-1/TRBV3-2 | TGTGCCAGCAGCCGCTGGGACAGGTCGAACACTGAAGCTTTCTTT | CASSRWDRSNTEAFF
TRBJ1-6 | TRBD1 | NA | TRBV27 | TGTGCCAGCAGTTTCGGGGGACAGAATAATTCACCCCTCCACTTT | CASSFGGQNNSPLHF
TRBJ2-2 | NA | NA | TRBV27 | TGTGCCAGCAGTATGAACGGGGGCCCCGGGGAGCTGTTTTTT | CASSMNGGPGELFF
TRBJ1-1 | TRBD1 | NA | TRBV6-5 | TGTGCCAGCAGTTACGGACAGGCCAACACTGAAGCTTTCTTT | CASSYGQANTEAFF
TRBJ2-7 | NA | NA | TRBV2 | TGTGCCAGCGTCGGGACGGAAACCTACGAGCAGTACTTC | CASVGTETYEQYF
TRBJ1-6 | NA | NA | TRBV10-1 | TGCGCCAGCAGTGATGGCGGCTTGATCAATTCACCCCTCCACTTT | CASSDGGLINSPLHF
TRBJ1-1 | TRBD1 | large | TRBV2 | TGTGCCAGCAGTGGACCTGACAGGGGGTACACTGAAGCTTTCTTT | CASSGPDRGYTEAFF
TRBJ2-2 | NA | NA | TRBV19 | TGTGCCAGTAGCCGGGCGAACACCGGGGAGCTGTTTTTT | CASSRANTGELFF
TRBJ1-6 | TRBD1 | NA | TRBV6-5 | TGTGCCAGCAGTTACTCGACAGGGCAGATTAATTCACCCCTCCACTTT | CASSYSTGQINSPLHF
TRBJ1-6 | NA | few | TRBV6-6 | TGTGCCAGCAGTTCCCTCGCGGTCAATTCACCCCTCCACTTT | CASSSLAVNSPLHF
TRBJ2-7 | TRBD2 | NA | TRBV7-6 | TGTGCCAGCAGCAATAGCGGGGGGGCTGCCGAGCAGTACTTC | CASSNSGGAAEQYF
TRBJ2-1 | NA | NA | TRBV4-2 | TGTGCCAGCAGCCAAGAGGTGGCTTCCTACAATGAGCAGTTCTTC | CASSQEVASYNEQFF
TRBJ2-1 | NA | NA | TRBV5-6 | TGTGCCAGCAGCTTGGCGGCAGGGGTAGTCGGTGAGCAGTTCTTC | CASSLAAGVVGEQFF
TRBJ2-1 | NA | once | TRBV30 | TGTGCCTGGAGGGGGGGGCCCCGCTCCTACAATGAGCAGTTCTTC | CAWRGGPRSYNEQFF
TRBJ2-1 | NA | NA | TRBV19 | TGTGCCAGTAGTCGGCTGCAGGCCTACAATGAGCAGTTCTTC | CASSRLQAYNEQFF
TRBJ2-1 | TRBD2 | NA | TRBV10-3 | TGTGCCATCAGTGAGTCGACTCAGGGTTGGGGACTAGCGGGAGGGACCTACAATGAGCAGTTCTTC | CAISESTQGWGLAGGTYNEQFF